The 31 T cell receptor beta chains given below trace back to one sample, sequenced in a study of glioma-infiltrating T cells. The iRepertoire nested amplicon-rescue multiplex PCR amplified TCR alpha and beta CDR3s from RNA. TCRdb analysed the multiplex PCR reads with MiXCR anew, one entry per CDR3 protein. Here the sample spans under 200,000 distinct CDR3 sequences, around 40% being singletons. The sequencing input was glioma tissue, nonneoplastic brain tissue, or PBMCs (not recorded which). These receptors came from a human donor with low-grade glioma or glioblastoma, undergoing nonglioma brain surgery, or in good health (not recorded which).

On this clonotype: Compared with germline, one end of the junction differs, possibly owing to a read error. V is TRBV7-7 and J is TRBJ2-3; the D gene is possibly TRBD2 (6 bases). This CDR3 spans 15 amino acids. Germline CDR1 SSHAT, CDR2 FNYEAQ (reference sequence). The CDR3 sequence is CASSPGVTSTDTKYF. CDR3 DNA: TGTGCCAGCAGCCCGGGTGTAACTAGCACAGATACGAAGTATTTT. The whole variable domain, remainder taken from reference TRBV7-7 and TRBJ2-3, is GAGVSQSPRYKVTKRGQDVTLRCDPISSHATLYWYQQALGQGPEFLTYFNYEAQPDKSGLPSDRFSAERPEGSISTLTIQRTEQRDSAMYRCASSPGVTSTDTKYFGPGTRLTVL.

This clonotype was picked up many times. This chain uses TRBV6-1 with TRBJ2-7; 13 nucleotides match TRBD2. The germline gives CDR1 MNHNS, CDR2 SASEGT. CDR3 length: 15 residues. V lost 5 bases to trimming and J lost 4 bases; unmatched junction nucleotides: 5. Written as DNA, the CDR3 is TGTGCCAGCAGTCCCGGGACTAGCGGGAAATACGAGCAGTACTTC. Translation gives CASSPGTSGKYEQYF.

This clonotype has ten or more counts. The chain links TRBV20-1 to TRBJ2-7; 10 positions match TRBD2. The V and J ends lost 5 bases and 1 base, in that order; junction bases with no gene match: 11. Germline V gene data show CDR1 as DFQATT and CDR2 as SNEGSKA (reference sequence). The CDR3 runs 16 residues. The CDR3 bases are TGCAGTGCTTTTTCTAGCGGGAGAACCTTTTCCTACGAGCAGTACTTC. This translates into CSAFSSGRTFSYEQYF.

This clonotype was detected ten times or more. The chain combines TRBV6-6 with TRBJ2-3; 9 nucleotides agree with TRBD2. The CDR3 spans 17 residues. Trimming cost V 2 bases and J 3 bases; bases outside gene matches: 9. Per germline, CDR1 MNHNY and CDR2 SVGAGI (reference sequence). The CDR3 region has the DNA TGTGCCAGCAGTTACCCCTCCGGGAGCGGGAGGACAGATACGCAGTATTTT. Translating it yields CASSYPSGSGRTDTQYF.

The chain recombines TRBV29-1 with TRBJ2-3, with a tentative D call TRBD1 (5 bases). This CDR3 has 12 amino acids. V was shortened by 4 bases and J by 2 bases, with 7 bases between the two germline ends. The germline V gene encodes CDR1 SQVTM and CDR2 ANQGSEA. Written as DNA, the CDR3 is TGCAGCGTTGGACAGACCACAGATACGCAGTATTTT. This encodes CSVGQTTDTQYF.

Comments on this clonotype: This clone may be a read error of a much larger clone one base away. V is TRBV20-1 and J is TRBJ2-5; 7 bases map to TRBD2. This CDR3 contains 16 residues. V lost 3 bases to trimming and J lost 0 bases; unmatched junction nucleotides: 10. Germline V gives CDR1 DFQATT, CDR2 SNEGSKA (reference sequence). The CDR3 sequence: CSASRGLEGDQETQYF. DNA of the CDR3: TGCAGTGCTAGTCGAGGACTAGAGGGAGACCAAGAGACCCAGTACTTC.

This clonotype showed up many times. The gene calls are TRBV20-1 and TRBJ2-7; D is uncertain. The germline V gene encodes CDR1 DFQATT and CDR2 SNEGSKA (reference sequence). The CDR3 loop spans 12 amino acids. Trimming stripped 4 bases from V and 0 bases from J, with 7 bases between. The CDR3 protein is CSAMGFSYEQYF. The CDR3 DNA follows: TGCAGTGCTATGGGGTTCTCCTACGAGCAGTACTTC.

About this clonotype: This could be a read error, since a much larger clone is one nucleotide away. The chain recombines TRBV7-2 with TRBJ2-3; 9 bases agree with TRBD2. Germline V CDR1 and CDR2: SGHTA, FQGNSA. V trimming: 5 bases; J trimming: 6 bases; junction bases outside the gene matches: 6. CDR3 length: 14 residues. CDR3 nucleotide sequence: TGTGCCAGCAGCCAAGGGAGCGGGAGGGATACGCAGTATTTT. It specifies CASSQGSGRDTQYF.

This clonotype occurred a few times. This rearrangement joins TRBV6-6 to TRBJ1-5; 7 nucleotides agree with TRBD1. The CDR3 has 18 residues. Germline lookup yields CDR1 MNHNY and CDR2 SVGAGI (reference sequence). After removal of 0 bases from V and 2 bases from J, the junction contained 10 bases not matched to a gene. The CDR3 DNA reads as TGTGCCAGCAGTTACTCGTTTAGTGGGCAGGGGGGCAATCAGCCCCAGCATTTT. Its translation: CASSYSFSGQGGNQPQHF.

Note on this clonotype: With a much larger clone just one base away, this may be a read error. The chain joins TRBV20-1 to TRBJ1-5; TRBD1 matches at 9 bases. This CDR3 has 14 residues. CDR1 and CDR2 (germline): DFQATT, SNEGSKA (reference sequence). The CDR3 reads CSAHRGRLDQPKHF. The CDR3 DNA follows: TGCAGTGCTCACAGGGGGCGTCTGGATCAGCCCAAGCATTTT.

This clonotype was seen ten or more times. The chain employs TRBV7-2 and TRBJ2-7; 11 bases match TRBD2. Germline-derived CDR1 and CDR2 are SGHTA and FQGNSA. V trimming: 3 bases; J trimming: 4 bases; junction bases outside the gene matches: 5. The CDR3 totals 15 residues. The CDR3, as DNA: TGTGCCAGCAGCTTTGACGGGACTAGCGGTTACGAGCAGTACTTC. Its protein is CASSFDGTSGYEQYF.

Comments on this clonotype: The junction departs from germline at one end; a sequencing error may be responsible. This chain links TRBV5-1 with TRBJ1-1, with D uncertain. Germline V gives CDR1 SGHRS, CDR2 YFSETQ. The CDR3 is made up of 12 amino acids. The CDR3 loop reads CASSALNTKAFF. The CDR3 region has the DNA TGCGCCAGCAGCGCGCTAAACACTAAAGCTTTCTTT.

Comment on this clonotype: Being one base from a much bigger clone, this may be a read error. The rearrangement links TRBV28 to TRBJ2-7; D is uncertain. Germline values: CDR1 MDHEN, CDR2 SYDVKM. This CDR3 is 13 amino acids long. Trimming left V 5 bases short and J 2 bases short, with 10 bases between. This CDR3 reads CASSRKATYEQYF. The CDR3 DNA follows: TGTGCCAGCAGTAGAAAGGCAACCTACGAGCAGTACTTC.

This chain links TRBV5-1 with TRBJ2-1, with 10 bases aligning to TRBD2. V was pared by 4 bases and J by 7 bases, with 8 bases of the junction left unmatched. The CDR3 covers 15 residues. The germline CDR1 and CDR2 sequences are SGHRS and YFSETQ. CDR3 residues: CASSVSSGSRNEQFF. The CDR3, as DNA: TGCGCCAGCAGCGTATCTAGCGGGAGTCGAAATGAGCAGTTCTTC. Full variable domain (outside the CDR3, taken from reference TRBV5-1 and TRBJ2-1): KAGVTQTPRYLIKTRGQQVTLSCSPISGHRSVSWYQQTPGQGLQFLFEYFSETQRNKGNFPGRFSGRQFSNSRSEMNVSTLELGDSALYLCASSVSSGSRNEQFFGPGTRLTVL.

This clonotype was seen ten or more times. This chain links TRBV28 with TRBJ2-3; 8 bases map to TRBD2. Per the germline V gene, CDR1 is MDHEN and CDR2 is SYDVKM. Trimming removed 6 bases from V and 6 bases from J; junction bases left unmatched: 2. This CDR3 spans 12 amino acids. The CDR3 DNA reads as TGTGCCAGCAGAAGCGGGAGTGATACGCAGTATTTT. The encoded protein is CASRSGSDTQYF.

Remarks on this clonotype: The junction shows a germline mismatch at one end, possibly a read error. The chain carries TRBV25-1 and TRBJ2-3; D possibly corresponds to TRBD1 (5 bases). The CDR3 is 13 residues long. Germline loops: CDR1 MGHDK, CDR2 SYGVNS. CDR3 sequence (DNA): TGTGCCAGCAGTGAATATTTCACAGGTACGCAGTATTTT. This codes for CASSEYFTGTQYF.

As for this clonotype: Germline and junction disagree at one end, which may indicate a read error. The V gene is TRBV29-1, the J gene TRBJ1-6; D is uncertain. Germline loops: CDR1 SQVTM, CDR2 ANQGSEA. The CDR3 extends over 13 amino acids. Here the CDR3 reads CSVRETTNSPIHF. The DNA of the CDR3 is TGCAGCGTTAGGGAGACAACTAATTCACCCATCCACTTT.

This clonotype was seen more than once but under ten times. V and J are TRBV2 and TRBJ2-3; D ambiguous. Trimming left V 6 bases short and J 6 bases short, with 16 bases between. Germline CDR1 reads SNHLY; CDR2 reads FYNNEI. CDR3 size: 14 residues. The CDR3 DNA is TGTGCCAGCAGACGATCGTCCCTTATCGATACGCAGTATTTT. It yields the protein CASRRSSLIDTQYF.

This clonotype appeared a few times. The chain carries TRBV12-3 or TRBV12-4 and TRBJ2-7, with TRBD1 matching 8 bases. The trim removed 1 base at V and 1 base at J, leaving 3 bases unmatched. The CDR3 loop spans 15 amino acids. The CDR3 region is CASSLGGQGSYEQYF. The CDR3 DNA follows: TGTGCCAGCAGTTTAGGTGGACAGGGTTCCTACGAGCAGTACTTC.

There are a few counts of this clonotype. For the CDR3, the DNA is TGTGCCAGCTCACCAGACCCTTCCTACGAGCAGTACTTC. Residues: CASSPDPSYEQYF. The genes are TRBV18 and TRBJ2-7, with D uncertain. Trimming shortened V by 2 bases and J by 1 base, and 6 bases separated the two germline ends. There are 13 residues in the CDR3. From germline, CDR1 is KGHSH and CDR2 LQKENI.

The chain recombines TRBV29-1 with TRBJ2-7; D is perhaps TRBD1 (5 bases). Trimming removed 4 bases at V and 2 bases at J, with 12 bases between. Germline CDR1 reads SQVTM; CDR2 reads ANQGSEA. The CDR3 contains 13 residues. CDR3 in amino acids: CSVGRTGAYEQYF. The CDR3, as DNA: TGCAGCGTTGGAAGAACAGGCGCCTACGAGCAGTACTTC.

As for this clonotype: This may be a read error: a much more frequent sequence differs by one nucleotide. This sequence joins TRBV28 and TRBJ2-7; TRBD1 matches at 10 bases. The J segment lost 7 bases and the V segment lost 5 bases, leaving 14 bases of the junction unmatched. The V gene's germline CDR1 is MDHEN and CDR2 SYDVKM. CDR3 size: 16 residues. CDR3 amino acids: CASSTRIDRGRGEQYF. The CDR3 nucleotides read TGTGCCAGCAGTACGAGAATCGACAGGGGGCGCGGGGAGCAGTACTTC.

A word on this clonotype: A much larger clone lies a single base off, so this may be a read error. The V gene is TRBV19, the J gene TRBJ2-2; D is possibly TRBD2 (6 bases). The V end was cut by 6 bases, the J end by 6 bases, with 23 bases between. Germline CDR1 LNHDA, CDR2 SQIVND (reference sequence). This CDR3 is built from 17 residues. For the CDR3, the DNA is TGTGCCAGTAGGTCCTCCGGCCGGGAGATGGAATCCGGGGAGCTGTTTTTT. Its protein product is CASRSSGREMESGELFF.

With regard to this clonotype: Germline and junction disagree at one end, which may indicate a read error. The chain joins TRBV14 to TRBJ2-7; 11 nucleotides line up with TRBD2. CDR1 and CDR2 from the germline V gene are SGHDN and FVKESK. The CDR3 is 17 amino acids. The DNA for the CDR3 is TGTGCCAGCAGCCAAGCCGAAACTAGCGGGAGTAAGCACGAGAAGTACTTC. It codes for CASSQAETSGSKHEKYF.

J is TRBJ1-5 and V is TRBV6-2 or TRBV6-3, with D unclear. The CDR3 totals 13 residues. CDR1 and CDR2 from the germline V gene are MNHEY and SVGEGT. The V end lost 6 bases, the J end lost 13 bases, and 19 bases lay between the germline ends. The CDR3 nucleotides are TGTGCCAGCAGGGGGAGCCCCAATCAGACACAGCATTTT. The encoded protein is CASRGSPNQTQHF.

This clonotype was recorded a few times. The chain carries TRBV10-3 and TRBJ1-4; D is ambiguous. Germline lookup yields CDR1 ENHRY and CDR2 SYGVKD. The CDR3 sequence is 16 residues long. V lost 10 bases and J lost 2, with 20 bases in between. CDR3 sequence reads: CASAYTGGATNEKLFF. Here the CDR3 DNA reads TGTGCCAGCGCGTATACGGGAGGAGCGACTAATGAAAAACTGTTTTTT.

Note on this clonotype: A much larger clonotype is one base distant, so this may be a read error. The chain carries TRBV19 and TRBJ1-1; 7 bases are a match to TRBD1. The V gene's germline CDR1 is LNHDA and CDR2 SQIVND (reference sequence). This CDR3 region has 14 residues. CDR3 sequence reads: CASTTGQQNTEALF. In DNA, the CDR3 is TGTGCCAGTACCACGGGACAGCAGAACACTGAAGCTTTGTTT.

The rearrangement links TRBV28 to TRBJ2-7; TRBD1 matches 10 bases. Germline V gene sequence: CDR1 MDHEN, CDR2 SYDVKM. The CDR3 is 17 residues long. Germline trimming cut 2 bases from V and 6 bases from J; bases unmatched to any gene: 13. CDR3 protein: CASSLHTRTGQGFEQYF. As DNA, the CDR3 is TGTGCCAGCAGTTTACATACAAGGACGGGACAGGGGTTCGAGCAGTACTTC.

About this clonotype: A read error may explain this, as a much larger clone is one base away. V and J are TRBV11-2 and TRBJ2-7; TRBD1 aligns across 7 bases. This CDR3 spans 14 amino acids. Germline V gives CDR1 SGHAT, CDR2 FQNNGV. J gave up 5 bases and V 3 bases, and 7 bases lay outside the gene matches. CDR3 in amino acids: CASSLGTVTNEQYF. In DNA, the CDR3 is TGTGCCAGCAGCTTGGGGACAGTGACTAACGAGCAGTACTTC.

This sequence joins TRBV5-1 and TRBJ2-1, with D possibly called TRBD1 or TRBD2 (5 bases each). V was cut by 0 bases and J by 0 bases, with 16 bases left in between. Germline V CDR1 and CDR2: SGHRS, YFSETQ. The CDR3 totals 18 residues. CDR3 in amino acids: CASSLGDLFSISYNEQFF. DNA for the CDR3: TGCGCCAGCAGCTTGGGGGACCTGTTTTCGATCTCCTACAATGAGCAGTTCTTC.

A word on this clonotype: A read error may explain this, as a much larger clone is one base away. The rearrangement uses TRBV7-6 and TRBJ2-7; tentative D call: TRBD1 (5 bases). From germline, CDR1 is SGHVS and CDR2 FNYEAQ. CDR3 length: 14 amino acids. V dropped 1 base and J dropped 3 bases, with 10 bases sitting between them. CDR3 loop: CASSLVEGDYEQYF. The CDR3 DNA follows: TGTGCCAGCAGCTTAGTTGAAGGGGACTACGAGCAGTACTTC.